A selection of T cell receptor beta chains follows, all from one sample in a study of blood T cell repertoires in COVID-19. The method was immunoSEQ multiplex PCR; TCRdb's version includes in-frame clones alone and lacks a portion of them. Counted here are 55,000 to 90,000 clones, around nine tenths occurring once; the ten biggest clones make up 10% to 15%. The specimen was peripheral blood. These TCRs come from a woman in her sixties or seventies with acute or convalescent COVID-19. Each CDR3 is given with its conserved first and last residue. A D gene is named only where the DNA matches it firmly. The size field is filled for only some rows; it gives once, few, many or a size class.

d_gene: NA
v_gene: TRBV3-1/TRBV3-2
abundance: once
j_gene: TRBJ1-1
CDR3aa: CASSQVGGRALGGDTEAFF

d_gene: TRBD1
v_gene: TRBV30
abundance: NA
j_gene: TRBJ1-4
CDR3aa: CAWTSDREGEKLFF

d_gene: NA
v_gene: TRBV5-1
abundance: NA
j_gene: TRBJ1-1
CDR3aa: CASSLTGSNTEAFF

d_gene: NA
v_gene: TRBV7-2
abundance: NA
j_gene: TRBJ1-1
CDR3aa: CASSLGRVPFF

d_gene: NA
v_gene: TRBV3-1/TRBV3-2
abundance: NA
j_gene: TRBJ2-3
CDR3aa: CASSPGGATSTDTQYF

d_gene: TRBD2
v_gene: TRBV27
abundance: NA
j_gene: TRBJ2-6
CDR3aa: CASRRNLGGVSSGANVLTF

d_gene: TRBD1
v_gene: TRBV29-1
abundance: many
j_gene: TRBJ2-5
CDR3aa: CSVGGQAQETQYF

d_gene: TRBD1
v_gene: TRBV7-9
abundance: NA
j_gene: TRBJ1-4
CDR3aa: CASSYGTANEKLFF

d_gene: NA
v_gene: TRBV29-1
abundance: NA
j_gene: TRBJ1-1
CDR3aa: CSVKQGTEAFF

d_gene: TRBD1
v_gene: TRBV7-3
abundance: NA
j_gene: TRBJ2-1
CDR3aa: CASSRKTGYIEEQFF

d_gene: TRBD2
v_gene: TRBV6-1
abundance: NA
j_gene: TRBJ2-7
CDR3aa: CASSATSGGAIPHEQYF

d_gene: NA
v_gene: TRBV5-1
abundance: NA
j_gene: TRBJ1-6
CDR3aa: CASSLEAGDNSPLHF

d_gene: TRBD1
v_gene: TRBV3-1/TRBV3-2
abundance: NA
j_gene: TRBJ1-1
CDR3aa: CASSPRTGHTGAFF

d_gene: TRBD1
v_gene: TRBV5-5
abundance: NA
j_gene: TRBJ1-2
CDR3aa: CASSAGQDYGYTF

d_gene: TRBD2
v_gene: TRBV5-1
abundance: NA
j_gene: TRBJ2-1
CDR3aa: CASSSSGGSYNEQFF

d_gene: TRBD2
v_gene: TRBV9
abundance: NA
j_gene: TRBJ2-1
CDR3aa: CASSPRGGPEQFF

d_gene: TRBD2
v_gene: TRBV5-1
abundance: NA
j_gene: TRBJ2-2
CDR3aa: CASAGGAGMTPGELFF

d_gene: NA
v_gene: TRBV19
abundance: NA
j_gene: TRBJ1-1
CDR3aa: CASSYLNGVEAFF

d_gene: NA
v_gene: TRBV4-1
abundance: few
j_gene: TRBJ2-3
CDR3aa: CASSSPKGWQAQDTQYF

d_gene: NA
v_gene: TRBV7-9
abundance: NA
j_gene: TRBJ1-2
CDR3aa: CASSLVSSWAYTF

d_gene: NA
v_gene: TRBV5-1
abundance: once
j_gene: TRBJ2-5
CDR3aa: CASSLAGVDHHF

d_gene: TRBD1
v_gene: TRBV19
abundance: NA
j_gene: TRBJ1-4
CDR3aa: CASSAGTAPNEKLFF

d_gene: NA
v_gene: TRBV3-1/TRBV3-2
abundance: NA
j_gene: TRBJ1-2
CDR3aa: CASSQSGYGYTF

d_gene: TRBD1
v_gene: TRBV2
abundance: NA
j_gene: TRBJ1-1
CDR3aa: CASRERTGDGEAFF

d_gene: TRBD2
v_gene: TRBV4-1
abundance: NA
j_gene: TRBJ2-5
CDR3aa: CASSQEAGGPGETQYF

d_gene: NA
v_gene: TRBV12-3/TRBV12-4
abundance: NA
j_gene: TRBJ2-7
CDR3aa: CALCARHSYEQYF

d_gene: NA
v_gene: TRBV5-1
abundance: NA
j_gene: TRBJ2-7
CDR3aa: CASTPEGQASYEQYF

d_gene: TRBD1
v_gene: TRBV30
abundance: NA
j_gene: TRBJ2-7
CDR3aa: CAWSTGTGSSYEQYF

d_gene: NA
v_gene: TRBV5-1
abundance: NA
j_gene: TRBJ1-1
CDR3aa: CASSLEVGGTEAFF

d_gene: TRBD1
v_gene: TRBV3-1/TRBV3-2
abundance: few
j_gene: TRBJ1-2
CDR3aa: CASSPSGTGNGYTF

d_gene: TRBD1
v_gene: TRBV19
abundance: NA
j_gene: TRBJ1-5
CDR3aa: CASSLTGGNQPQHF

d_gene: NA
v_gene: TRBV5-4
abundance: NA
j_gene: TRBJ1-2
CDR3aa: CASSGGVRYYGYTF

d_gene: NA
v_gene: TRBV28
abundance: once
j_gene: TRBJ1-1
CDR3aa: CASSLAQDTEAFF

d_gene: NA
v_gene: TRBV28
abundance: NA
j_gene: TRBJ1-6
CDR3aa: CASSPVNSPLHF

d_gene: NA
v_gene: TRBV5-1
abundance: NA
j_gene: TRBJ1-1
CDR3aa: CASSSGSVTEAFF

d_gene: TRBD1
v_gene: TRBV7-9
abundance: few
j_gene: TRBJ1-6
CDR3aa: CASSSMTGIYNSPLHF

d_gene: NA
v_gene: TRBV6-6
abundance: NA
j_gene: TRBJ2-3
CDR3aa: CASRSQGTTSTDTQYF

d_gene: NA
v_gene: TRBV2
abundance: once
j_gene: TRBJ1-4
CDR3aa: CASRRDQVEKLFF

d_gene: NA
v_gene: TRBV10-3
abundance: NA
j_gene: TRBJ1-1
CDR3aa: CAISEAGNTEAFF

d_gene: TRBD2
v_gene: TRBV3-1/TRBV3-2
abundance: NA
j_gene: TRBJ2-3
CDR3aa: CASSQDLAGGPDTQYF

d_gene: NA
v_gene: TRBV11-2
abundance: NA
j_gene: TRBJ2-5
CDR3aa: CASSLGPDQETQYF

d_gene: NA
v_gene: TRBV7-2
abundance: NA
j_gene: TRBJ2-3
CDR3aa: CASRIGLNPDTQYF

d_gene: NA
v_gene: TRBV4-2
abundance: NA
j_gene: TRBJ1-2
CDR3aa: CASSQASQGDYGYTF

d_gene: NA
v_gene: TRBV10-3
abundance: NA
j_gene: TRBJ2-1
CDR3aa: CAVGGGGHEQFF

d_gene: TRBD1
v_gene: TRBV30
abundance: NA
j_gene: TRBJ1-6
CDR3aa: CAWGDRGYDSPLHF

d_gene: NA
v_gene: TRBV3-1/TRBV3-2
abundance: NA
j_gene: TRBJ2-7
CDR3aa: CASSQEGYRLPGEQYF

d_gene: NA
v_gene: TRBV12-3/TRBV12-4
abundance: NA
j_gene: TRBJ1-5
CDR3aa: CASSLSWNQPQHF

d_gene: TRBD1
v_gene: TRBV29-1
abundance: NA
j_gene: TRBJ2-5
CDR3aa: CSVAETGGSETQYF

d_gene: NA
v_gene: TRBV19
abundance: NA
j_gene: TRBJ2-2
CDR3aa: CASSMARVTTGELFF

d_gene: NA
v_gene: TRBV6-1
abundance: NA
j_gene: TRBJ1-2
CDR3aa: CASSEGTFLNYGYTF

d_gene: NA
v_gene: TRBV18
abundance: NA
j_gene: TRBJ2-1
CDR3aa: CASSLGPENNEQFF

d_gene: NA
v_gene: TRBV6-6
abundance: NA
j_gene: TRBJ1-6
CDR3aa: CASSDTGLSLHF